This T cell receptor beta chain was recovered during a study of T-cell memory formation after mild COVID-19. Across the whole study: The study found TCR clusters largely donor specific. General study results and limits: Pre-infection memory carried some responding clones, suggesting that cross-reactive memory joined.

It was 5'RACE with constant-segment primers that produced the TCR alpha and TCR beta cDNA libraries, which carried sample barcodes and UMIs. TCRdb re-called the 5' RACE reads through MiXCR, storing one row per CDR3 protein. In the table there are 530,000 or so distinct CDR3 sequences, roughly 17% of which are singletons. There are a few counts of this clonotype. What it binds is unknown. With 8 bases clipped from V and 6 bases from J, the junction kept 8 bases outside the gene matches. CDR3 size: 15 residues. This clonotype was obtained from an adult woman who had mild COVID-19 (a few samples of this study predate the infection). Cell type and time point are not known. Sequencing was done on a sample of PBMCs or a T cell subset sorted from them (not recorded which). This chain uses TRBV12-3 or TRBV12-4 with TRBJ2-2, with 11 nucleotides matching TRBD2. The chain's CDR3 is CASRSGGAAAGELFF. The DNA for the CDR3 is TGTGCCAGCCGTAGCGGGGGGGCCGCGGCCGGGGAGCTGTTTTTT.